This T cell receptor (beta chain) was captured by sequencing in a study of blood T cells in healthy people across ages. About the study: Template switching picked up about one barcoded beta molecule for each two T cells.

There were healthy Caucasian individuals from Russia, aged roughly 6 to 90, serving as donors. PCR was performed a second time for 7 to 11 cycles using a sample-barcoded 5' primer and a J-beta primer mix. Every molecule of cDNA carried a tag from a template-switch adaptor with 12 random nucleotides. In TCRdb, the 5' RACE reads were re-called with MiXCR into one record per CDR3 protein. The sample lists roughly 930,000 distinct CDR3 sequences; around 46% were seen once. The sequencing input was blood. This sequence was found in a man aged 25 to 40 in good health.

CDR3 protein: CASSEDRGYTDTQYF. The CDR3 bases are TGTGCCAGCAGTGAGGACAGGGGTTACACAGATACGCAGTATTTT. The V call is TRBV6-1, the J call TRBJ2-3; 9 positions match TRBD1. The V segment lost 3 bases and the J segment 2 bases; nucleotides outside the gene matches: 3. CDR1 is MNHNS, CDR2 SASEGT, per germline. This CDR3 spans 15 amino acids.